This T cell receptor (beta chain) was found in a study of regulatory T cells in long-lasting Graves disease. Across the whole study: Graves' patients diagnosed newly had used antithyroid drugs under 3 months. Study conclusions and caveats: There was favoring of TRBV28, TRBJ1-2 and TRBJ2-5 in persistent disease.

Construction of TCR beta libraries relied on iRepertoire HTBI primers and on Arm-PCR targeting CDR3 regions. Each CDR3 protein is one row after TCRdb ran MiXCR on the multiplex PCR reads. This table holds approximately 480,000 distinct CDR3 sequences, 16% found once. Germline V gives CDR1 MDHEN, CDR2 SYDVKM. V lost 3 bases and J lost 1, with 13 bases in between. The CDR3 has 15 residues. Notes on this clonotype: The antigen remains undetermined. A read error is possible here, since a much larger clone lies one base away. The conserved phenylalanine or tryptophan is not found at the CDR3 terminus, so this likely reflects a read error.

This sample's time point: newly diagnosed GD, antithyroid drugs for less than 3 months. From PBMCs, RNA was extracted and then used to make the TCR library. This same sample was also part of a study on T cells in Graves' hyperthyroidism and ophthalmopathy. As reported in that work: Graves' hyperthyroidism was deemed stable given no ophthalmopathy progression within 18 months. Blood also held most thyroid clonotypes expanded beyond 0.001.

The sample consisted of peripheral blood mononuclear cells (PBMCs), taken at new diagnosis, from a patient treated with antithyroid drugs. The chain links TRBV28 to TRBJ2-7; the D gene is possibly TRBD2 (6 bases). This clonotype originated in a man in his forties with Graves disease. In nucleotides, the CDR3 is TGTGCCAGCAGTTTTTTTATAAGCGGGTCCTACGAGCAGTACTCC. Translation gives CASSFFISGSYEQYS.